The rows below give T cell receptor beta chains drawn from one sample of a study of T cell responses to AZD1222 COVID-19 vaccine. Profiling relied on immunoSEQ multiplex PCR, and the TCRdb table lists in-frame clones only, not all of them. The sample has about 78,000 clones, roughly 85% seen once. This specimen consisted of peripheral blood, obtained on day 0 of AZD1222 vaccination. These receptors were obtained from an adult in good health. Each CDR3 is given with its conserved first and last residue. Each record gives: J gene, V gene, clone size, D gene, CDR3 DNA, CDR3 protein. A D gene is named only where the DNA matches it firmly. Clone sizes are given selectively: once, few, many, or a class where the clone is expanded.

J: TRBJ2-1
V: TRBV6-5
size: .
D: .
DNA: TGTGCCAGCAGGGAGAACAATGAGCAGTTCTTC
CDR3: CASRENNEQFF

J: TRBJ2-1
V: TRBV19
size: .
D: .
DNA: TGTGCCAGTAGTCTTGGCTACAATGAGCAGTTCTTC
CDR3: CASSLGYNEQFF

J: TRBJ2-3
V: TRBV27
size: .
D: .
DNA: TGTGCCAGCAGTTTCTGGGGAGACACAGATACGCAGTATTTT
CDR3: CASSFWGDTDTQYF

J: TRBJ2-2
V: TRBV27
size: .
D: .
DNA: TGTGCCAGCAGTTTTAGAGGTCCAGGGAACACCGGGGAGCTGTTTTTT
CDR3: CASSFRGPGNTGELFF

J: TRBJ2-1
V: TRBV7-9
size: .
D: .
DNA: TGTGCCAGCAGCTTAGCGTTGGGGGGCTTCAACAATGAGCAGTTCTTC
CDR3: CASSLALGGFNNEQFF

J: TRBJ2-3
V: TRBV10-1
size: .
D: TRBD2
DNA: TGCGCCAGCAGTGCACAGAGCGGGGGAGGCGATACGCAGTATTTT
CDR3: CASSAQSGGGDTQYF

J: TRBJ2-1
V: TRBV19
size: .
D: TRBD1
DNA: TGTGCCAGTAGTCTCGAGGGGGACAGACTTAACAATGAGCAGTTCTTC
CDR3: CASSLEGDRLNNEQFF

J: TRBJ1-2
V: TRBV4-1
size: .
D: TRBD1
DNA: TGCGCCAGCAGCCAGGCTGGACAGGGGGCTCAAGGCTACACCTTC
CDR3: CASSQAGQGAQGYTF

J: TRBJ1-3
V: TRBV7-8
size: .
D: .
DNA: TGTGCCAGCAGCTTAGGGGGGGGCGAAAACACCATATATTTT
CDR3: CASSLGGGENTIYF

J: TRBJ1-1
V: TRBV19
size: .
D: .
DNA: TGTGCCAGTAGTATGGGAGGGGGCACTGAAGCTTTCTTT
CDR3: CASSMGGGTEAFF

J: TRBJ2-3
V: TRBV6-4
size: .
D: .
DNA: TGTGCCAGCAGTGACCTACGTACAGATACGCAGTATTTT
CDR3: CASSDLRTDTQYF

J: TRBJ1-1
V: TRBV10-3
size: .
D: .
DNA: TGTGCCATCGGGACCGATGATTCGAACACTGAAGCTTTCTTT
CDR3: CAIGTDDSNTEAFF

J: TRBJ2-1
V: TRBV10-3
size: .
D: .
DNA: TGTGCCATCAGCCTTCGGGGGGCAAGTGAGCAGTTCTTC
CDR3: CAISLRGASEQFF

J: TRBJ1-1
V: TRBV28
size: .
D: .
DNA: TGTGCCAGCAGGGACACCAGGGAGAAGAACACTGAAGCTTTCTTT
CDR3: CASRDTREKNTEAFF

J: TRBJ2-3
V: TRBV6-2/TRBV6-3
size: .
D: .
DNA: TGTGCCAGCAGTTCGCGCCCAGATACGCAGTATTTT
CDR3: CASSSRPDTQYF

J: TRBJ2-3
V: TRBV3-1/TRBV3-2
size: .
D: .
DNA: TGTGCCAGCAGCCAAGTCCCAGCGACAGATACGCGGTATTTT
CDR3: CASSQVPATDTRYF

J: TRBJ1-6
V: TRBV5-1
size: .
D: TRBD1
DNA: TGCGCCAGCAGCCTATTGACAGGGGGGAGGCATTCACCCCTCCACTTT
CDR3: CASSLLTGGRHSPLHF

J: TRBJ1-2
V: TRBV4-3
size: .
D: .
DNA: TGCGCCAGCAGCCAAGCCGAGAACCAAGCGATCTATGGGGGCTACACCTTC
CDR3: CASSQAENQAIYGGYTF

J: TRBJ1-2
V: TRBV30
size: .
D: .
DNA: TGTGCCTGGAGTGTACCGCAGGTCTACTATGGCTACACCTTC
CDR3: CAWSVPQVYYGYTF

J: TRBJ2-3
V: TRBV11-2
size: .
D: TRBD2
DNA: TGTGCCAGCAGCTTCGGCCTAGCGGGGAGGGGAGATACGCAGTATTTT
CDR3: CASSFGLAGRGDTQYF

J: TRBJ1-1
V: TRBV27
size: .
D: .
DNA: TGTGCCAGCAGTTTGGTCAGGGGCACTGAAGCTTTCTTT
CDR3: CASSLVRGTEAFF

J: TRBJ1-1
V: TRBV11-3
size: .
D: .
DNA: TGTGCCAGCAGCTTAGGGACCGGTGTTGAAGCTTTCTTT
CDR3: CASSLGTGVEAFF

J: TRBJ1-6
V: TRBV7-2
size: .
D: .
DNA: TGTGCGACCTGCCGGACGAACTCCTATAATTCACCCCTCCACTTT
CDR3: CATCRTNSYNSPLHF

J: TRBJ2-1
V: TRBV5-1
size: .
D: .
DNA: TGCGCCAGCAGCTTGGACGACCGTCCAGGCGATGAGCAGTTCTTC
CDR3: CASSLDDRPGDEQFF

J: TRBJ1-4
V: TRBV7-2
size: .
D: .
DNA: TGTGCCAGCAGCCCAGGTTTGGGTAATGAAAAACTGTTTTTT
CDR3: CASSPGLGNEKLFF

J: TRBJ1-6
V: TRBV7-2
size: .
D: .
DNA: TGTGCCAGCAGTCTTTATAATTCACCCCTCCACTTT
CDR3: CASSLYNSPLHF

J: TRBJ1-5
V: TRBV18
size: .
D: .
DNA: TGTGCCAGCTCACAGGCAGGAAGGGATAGCAATCAGCCCCAGCATTTT
CDR3: CASSQAGRDSNQPQHF

J: TRBJ2-2
V: TRBV7-2
size: .
D: .
DNA: TGTGCCAGCAGCTTAGCGGGAGCGAACACCGGGGAGCTGTTTTTT
CDR3: CASSLAGANTGELFF

J: TRBJ1-1
V: TRBV4-3
size: .
D: TRBD1
DNA: TGCGCCAGCAGCCAGGAACAGGGGAGGCATGGAAGCGCTGAAGCTTTCTTT
CDR3: CASSQEQGRHGSAEAFF

J: TRBJ2-7
V: TRBV9
size: .
D: .
DNA: TGTGCCAGCAGCGTAGATGTAGGGATTTCCTACGAGCAGTACTTC
CDR3: CASSVDVGISYEQYF

J: TRBJ2-7
V: TRBV19
size: .
D: .
DNA: TGTGCCAGCGCGACAGGAGTTAGGTACGAGCAGTACTTC
CDR3: CASATGVRYEQYF

J: TRBJ1-4
V: TRBV7-6
size: .
D: .
DNA: TGTGCCAGCAGCTTAGGAGGGGGGGAGGGCAAGGAAAAACTGTTTTTT
CDR3: CASSLGGGEGKEKLFF

J: TRBJ1-2
V: TRBV6-4
size: .
D: TRBD1
DNA: TGTGCCAGCAGTGCCACAGGGGACTATGGCTACACCTTC
CDR3: CASSATGDYGYTF

J: TRBJ1-3
V: TRBV4-3
size: medium-sized
D: .
DNA: TGCGCCAGCAGCCAAGAGTCAGGAGGAGGAAACACCATATATTTT
CDR3: CASSQESGGGNTIYF

J: TRBJ2-5
V: TRBV7-2
size: once
D: .
DNA: TGTGCCAGCAGCTATACAGGGCGGGAGACCCAGTACTTC
CDR3: CASSYTGRETQYF

J: TRBJ1-4
V: TRBV4-3
size: .
D: TRBD1
DNA: TGCGCCAGCAGCCAGACCGGGACAGGGAGGGAAAAACTGTTTTTT
CDR3: CASSQTGTGREKLFF

J: TRBJ1-6
V: TRBV11-3
size: .
D: .
DNA: TGTGCCAGCAGCACCCTGTCCCTCCACTTT
CDR3: CASSTLSLHF

J: TRBJ1-5
V: TRBV27
size: .
D: .
DNA: TGTGCCAGCAGACCCGGCGGCAATCAGCCCCAGCATTTT
CDR3: CASRPGGNQPQHF

J: TRBJ1-2
V: TRBV19
size: .
D: TRBD1
DNA: TGTGCCAGTAGTAAAGGGGGCAACTATGGCTACACCTTC
CDR3: CASSKGGNYGYTF

J: TRBJ1-1
V: TRBV9
size: .
D: .
DNA: TGTGCCAGCAGCGTAGCGGTGGCCCCCACCCTGGGGAGGAACACTGAAGCTTTCTTT
CDR3: CASSVAVAPTLGRNTEAFF

J: TRBJ1-1
V: TRBV19
size: few
D: .
DNA: TGTGCCAGTAGTATGGCCAGGGTGGCAAACACTGAAGCTTTCTTT
CDR3: CASSMARVANTEAFF

J: TRBJ2-2
V: TRBV9
size: .
D: TRBD2
DNA: TGTGCCAGCAGCGTCTCACTTAGCGGGTCCGGGGAGCTGTTTTTT
CDR3: CASSVSLSGSGELFF

J: TRBJ2-7
V: TRBV10-2
size: .
D: TRBD1
DNA: TGCGCCTCACGGGCGGGACAGGGGATCTACGAGCAGTACTTC
CDR3: CASRAGQGIYEQYF

J: TRBJ1-6
V: TRBV6-5
size: .
D: .
DNA: TGTGCCAGCAGTTACGCTAACAGGGAGAATTCACCCCTCCACTTT
CDR3: CASSYANRENSPLHF